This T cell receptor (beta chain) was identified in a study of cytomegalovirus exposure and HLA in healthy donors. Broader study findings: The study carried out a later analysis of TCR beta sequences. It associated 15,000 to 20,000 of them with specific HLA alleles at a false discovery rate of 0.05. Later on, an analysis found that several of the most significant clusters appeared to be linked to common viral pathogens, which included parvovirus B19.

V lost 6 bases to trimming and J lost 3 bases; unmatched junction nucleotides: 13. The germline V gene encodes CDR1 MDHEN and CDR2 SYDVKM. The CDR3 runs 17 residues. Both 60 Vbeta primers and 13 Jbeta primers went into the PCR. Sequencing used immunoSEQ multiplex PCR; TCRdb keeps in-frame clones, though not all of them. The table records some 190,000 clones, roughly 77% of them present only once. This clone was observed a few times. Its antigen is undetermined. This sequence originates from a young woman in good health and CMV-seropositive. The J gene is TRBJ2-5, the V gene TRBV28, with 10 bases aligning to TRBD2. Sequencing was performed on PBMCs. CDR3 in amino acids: CASSPDWQAGGKETQYF. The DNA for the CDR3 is TGTGCCAGCAGCCCTGACTGGCAAGCGGGGGGGAAAGAGACCCAGTACTTC.